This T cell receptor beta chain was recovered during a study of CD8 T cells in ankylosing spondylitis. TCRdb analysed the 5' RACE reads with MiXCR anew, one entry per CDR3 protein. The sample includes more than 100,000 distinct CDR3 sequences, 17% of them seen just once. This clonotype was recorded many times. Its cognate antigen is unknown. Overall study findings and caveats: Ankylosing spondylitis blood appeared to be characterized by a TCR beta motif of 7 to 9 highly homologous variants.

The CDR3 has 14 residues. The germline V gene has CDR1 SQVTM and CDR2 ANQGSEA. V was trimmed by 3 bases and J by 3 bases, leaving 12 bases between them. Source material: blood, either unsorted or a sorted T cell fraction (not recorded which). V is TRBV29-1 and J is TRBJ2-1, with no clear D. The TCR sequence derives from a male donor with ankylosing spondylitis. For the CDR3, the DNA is TGCAGCGTTGACAGCCTTAAGGACTACAATGAGCAGTTCTTC. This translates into CSVDSLKDYNEQFF.